Below, 23 T cell receptor beta chains from the same sample are listed, as sequenced in a study of cytomegalovirus exposure and HLA in healthy donors. The PCR made use of 60 Vbeta and 13 Jbeta primers. Assay used: immunoSEQ multiplex PCR; TCRdb lists only in-frame clones, some missing. The data show under 95,000 clones, with 7.6% seen just once and 2% to 2.5% held by the top ten. Sequencing input: PBMCs. These receptors all stem from a man aged 45-60 years in good health and CMV-seronegative.

V and J are TRBV11-2 and TRBJ2-7; 7 nucleotides agree with TRBD1. The CDR3 length is 12 residues. V shed 5 bases and J 5 bases; nucleotides not matched to a gene: 3. Germline CDR1 and CDR2: SGHAT and FQNNGV. The CDR3, as DNA: TGTGCCAGCAGCCCACAGGGGCACGAGCAGTACTTC. Amino acids: CASSPQGHEQYF.

This clone was seen only a few times. A read error may account for a junction end that differs from germline. The rearrangement joins TRBV7-2 to TRBJ2-1; TRBD2 matches at 9 bases. The length of the CDR3 is 15 residues. CDR1 is SGHTA and CDR2 is FQGNSA in the germline V gene. The CDR3 DNA sequence: TGTGCCAGCAGCCTAGCGGGGCGTACTTCGGATGAGCAGTTCTTC. Encoded protein: CASSLAGRTSDEQFF.

The chain carries TRBV4-2 and TRBJ2-5; 8 bases are a match to TRBD1. The J call is uncertain, as TRBJ2-7 better fits the DNA end. From germline, CDR1 is LGHNA and CDR2 YNFKEQ. There are 16 residues in the CDR3. DNA for the CDR3: TGTGCCAGCAGCCAAGTAGGGCAGGGGGCTGGCGACGAGCAGTACTTC. Translated, it gives CASSQVGQGAGDEQYF.

This clone turned up a few times. The rearrangement links TRBV7-2 to TRBJ2-5; 11 bases map to TRBD2. The CDR3 is 15 amino acids. Germline values: CDR1 SGHTA, CDR2 FQGNSA. With V trimmed by 5 bases and J by 5 bases, 7 bases remained unmatched. The chain's CDR3 is CASSPLAGGVETQYF. The CDR3 DNA reads TGTGCCAGCAGCCCTCTAGCGGGAGGCGTGGAGACCCAGTACTTC.

This clone was detected a few times. The chain combines TRBV6-5 with TRBJ1-1, with D possibly TRBD1 on 5 matching bases. Germline V gives CDR1 MNHEY, CDR2 SVGAGI. V dropped 0 bases and J dropped 2 bases, with 10 bases sitting between them. The CDR3 runs to 15 residues. The CDR3 sequence: CASSYSVQGNTEAFF. DNA for the CDR3: TGTGCCAGCAGTTACTCGGTGCAGGGTAACACTGAAGCTTTCTTT.

This clone was seen more than once but under ten times. The chain links TRBV2 to TRBJ2-4; 8 bases line up with TRBD1. The V and J ends lost 5 bases and 0 bases, in that order; junction bases with no gene match: 3. The CDR3 extends over 15 amino acids. CDR1 and CDR2 (germline): SNHLY, FYNNEI. CDR3 DNA sequence: TGTGCCAGCAGTCGGGACAGGTTAGCCAAAAACATTCAGTACTTC. This translates into CASSRDRLAKNIQYF.

The rearrangement joins TRBV6-1 to TRBJ2-7; 7 bases line up with TRBD2. Germline loops: CDR1 MNHNS, CDR2 SASEGT. This CDR3 spans 15 amino acids. J lost 1 base, V lost 6 bases, and 9 bases had no gene match. In nucleotides, the CDR3 is TGTGCCAGCAGCCCCGGGTGGGGAGGGTCCTACGAGCAGTACTTC. Translated: CASSPGWGGSYEQYF.

This clone was counted a few times. V is TRBV18 and J is TRBJ1-3, with TRBD1 matching 9 bases. J gave up 2 bases and V 5 bases, and 4 bases lay outside the gene matches. CDR1 is KGHSH, CDR2 LQKENI, per germline. This CDR3 has 15 residues. The CDR3: CASSTGTGTGNTIYF. The DNA of the CDR3 is TGTGCCAGCTCAACAGGGACAGGGACTGGAAACACCATATATTTT.

The chain combines TRBV6-1 with TRBJ1-5, with D perhaps matching TRBD1 (6 bases). V was pared by 8 bases and J by 6 bases, with 11 bases between. The germline V gene encodes CDR1 MNHNS and CDR2 SASEGT. The CDR3 sequence is 12 residues long. CDR3 DNA sequence: TGTGCCAGCGGCGGGGGCCGTCAGCCCCAGCATTTT. It encodes CASGGGRQPQHF.

V usage is TRBV7-9 and J usage is TRBJ1-5; no clear D gene. The germline CDR1 and CDR2 sequences are SEHNR and FQNEAQ (reference sequence). The CDR3 consists of 14 residues. The V and J ends lost 5 bases and 0 bases respectively, with 8 bases between them. CDR3 nucleotides: TGTGCCAGCAGCCTCCGGTATAGCAATCAGCCCCAGCATTTT. This codes for CASSLRYSNQPQHF.

Notes on this clone: One end of the junction fails to match germline, which may point to a read error. V usage is TRBV10-3 and J usage is TRBJ2-1; D is undetermined. The germline V gene encodes CDR1 ENHRY and CDR2 SYGVKD. CDR3 length: 13 amino acids. The CDR3 coding sequence is TGTGCCATCAAAAACAGCTCCTACAATGGGCAGTTCTTC. Residues: CAIKNSSYNGQFF.

The rearrangement uses TRBV9 and TRBJ1-2; a possible D gene is TRBD1 (6 bases). This CDR3 spans 15 amino acids. Trimming stripped 0 bases from V and 4 bases from J, with 13 bases between. CDR1 and CDR2 (germline): SGDLS, YYNGEE. CDR3 in DNA: TGTGCCAGCAGCGTAGCTACCACGACAGGCTATGGCTACACCTTC. Translation gives CASSVATTTGYGYTF.

V gene TRBV18 combines with J gene TRBJ1-2, with D unclear. V was cut by 1 base and J by 8 bases, with 14 bases left in between. The CDR3 has 14 residues. Germline V gene sequence: CDR1 KGHSH, CDR2 LQKENI. In nucleotides, the CDR3 is TGTGCCAGCTCACCACTGGAGGGCGGCTCGGGCTACACCTTC. Amino acids: CASSPLEGGSGYTF.

The CDR3 spells CASSEQLGTGSYEQYF. The CDR3 coding sequence is TGTGCCAGCAGTGAACAGCTTGGGACAGGCTCCTACGAGCAGTACTTC. V and J are TRBV6-1 and TRBJ2-7; TRBD1 agrees at 8 bases. This CDR3 has 16 amino acids. After removal of 2 bases from V and 0 bases from J, the junction contained 6 bases not matched to a gene. Germline CDR1 MNHNS, CDR2 SASEGT.

This clone occurred a few times. The CDR3 DNA reads as TGTGCCAGAACAGCTTATTCTCGTGAAGCTTTCTTT. It is translated as CARTAYSREAFF. V and J are TRBV2 and TRBJ1-1; D is unclear. Germline V CDR1 and CDR2: SNHLY, FYNNEI. This CDR3 region has 12 residues. Between the trimmed V and J ends, which lost 9 bases and 7 bases, there was a span of 15 bases. The complete variable domain, with remaining parts taken from reference TRBV2 and TRBJ1-1, reads EPEVTQTPSHQVTQMGQEVILRCVPISNHLYFYWYRQILGQKVEFLVSFYNNEISEKSEIFDDQFSVERPDGSNFTLKIRSTKLEDSAMYFCARTAYSREAFFGQGTRLTVV.

This clone was recorded a few times. As DNA, the CDR3 is TGTGCCAGCTCACAGAAGACAGGGAACACTGAAGCTTTCTTT. Residues: CASSQKTGNTEAFF. The chain joins TRBV18 to TRBJ1-1; possibly TRBD1 for D (6 bases). This CDR3 spans 14 amino acids. V gave up 4 bases and J gave up 1 base, with 10 bases separating them. CDR1 KGHSH and CDR2 LQKENI come from the germline V gene. Together with reference TRBV18 and TRBJ1-1, the CDR3 gives the full variable domain: NAGVMQNPRHLVRRRGQEARLRCSPMKGHSHVYWYRQLPEEGLKFMVYLQKENIIDESGMPKERFSAEFPKEGPSILRIQQVVRGDSAAYFCASSQKTGNTEAFFGQGTRLTVV.

The V and J genes are TRBV27 and TRBJ2-3, with TRBD2 matching 13 bases. CDR3 size: 16 residues. Germline lookup yields CDR1 MNHEY and CDR2 SMNVEV (reference sequence). J was trimmed by 2 bases and V by 6 bases; bases with no gene match: 5. The CDR3 bases are TGTGCCAGCAGCCCGGGACTAGCGGGATACACAGATACGCAGTATTTT. This codes for CASSPGLAGYTDTQYF.

The chain uses TRBV6-6 and TRBJ2-4; maybe TRBD1 (5 bases). V lost 8 bases and J 6 bases, leaving 8 bases between the germline ends. CDR3 length equals 11 residues. Germline V lookup: CDR1 MNHNY, CDR2 SVGAGI (reference sequence). In DNA, the CDR3 is TGTGCCAGCTCTGGGGCAAACATTCAGTACTTC. As protein: CASSGANIQYF.

V gene TRBV13 combines with J gene TRBJ1-3; unclear D gene. In germline, CDR1 is PRHDT, CDR2 FYEKMQ (reference sequence). The CDR3 has 14 amino acids. V dropped 10 bases and J dropped 2 bases, with 15 bases sitting between them. This CDR3 is CATGNLIAGNTIYF. The CDR3 nucleotides are TGTGCCACAGGAAATCTAATAGCTGGAAACACCATATATTTT.

The rearrangement joins TRBV7-2 to TRBJ2-5; D ambiguous. This CDR3 region has 14 residues. V was clipped by 1 base and J by 1 base, with 7 bases between them. Germline CDR1 and CDR2: SGHTA and FQGNSA. CDR3: CASSLGRVQETQYF. CDR3 DNA sequence: TGTGCCAGCAGCTTAGGACGGGTCCAAGAGACCCAGTACTTC.

This clone was seen a handful of times. This chain's CDR3 is CASSEGSGTYNEQFF. CDR3 sequence (DNA): TGTGCCAGCAGTGAGGGTTCCGGGACTTACAATGAGCAGTTCTTC. The V and J genes are TRBV28 and TRBJ2-1; the D gene is possibly TRBD2 (6 bases). Germline V gene sequence: CDR1 MDHEN, CDR2 SYDVKM. The V end lost 5 bases, the J end lost 4 bases, and 15 bases lay between the germline ends. CDR3 size: 15 residues.

The rearrangement uses TRBV19 and TRBJ1-1; maybe TRBD1 (6 bases). The germline V gene encodes CDR1 LNHDA and CDR2 SQIVND (reference sequence). The germline V and J ends were trimmed by 5 bases and 3 bases, with 13 bases remaining between them. The CDR3 runs to 14 residues. The CDR3 DNA reads TGTGCCAGTAGTCCCCTGGACAGTTACACTGAAGCTTTCTTT. It is translated as CASSPLDSYTEAFF.

The chain carries TRBV6-1 and TRBJ1-1; D gene uncertain. The V gene lost 7 bases and the J gene lost 0 bases, with 9 bases spanning the gap. In germline, CDR1 is MNHNS, CDR2 SASEGT. The CDR3 runs to 13 residues. CDR3 protein: CASMVTLNTEAFF. The CDR3 region has the DNA TGTGCCAGCATGGTCACATTGAACACTGAAGCTTTCTTT.